The 30 T cell receptor beta chains below were found in one sample sequenced in a study of T cells in Graves' hyperthyroidism and ophthalmopathy. Amplified TCR beta CDR3 regions came from RNA transcripts. HTBI primers were the set used in a first-round RT-PCR of the TCR CDR3. TCRdb used MiXCR to reprocess the multiplex PCR reads, holding one entry per CDR3 protein. The top ten hold approximately 56% of the sample, which has about 200,000 distinct CDR3 sequences, around 16% seen once. The sample taken for sequencing was blood. The receptors were sampled from a woman aged 50 to 60 with Graves' hyperthyroidism.

This clonotype was recorded at least ten times. J is TRBJ1-5 and V is TRBV7-8; 7 positions match TRBD1. V lost 2 bases and J lost 6; bases outside the gene matches: 7. There are 15 residues in the CDR3. Germline V gives CDR1 SGHVS, CDR2 FQNEAQ. As DNA, the CDR3 is TGTGCCAGCAGCTTACTGACAGGGACGAGTCAGCCCCAGCATTTT. Protein product: CASSLLTGTSQPQHF.

This clonotype was recorded a few times. The chain recombines TRBV7-9 with TRBJ1-1; 9 bases fit TRBD1. There are 14 residues in the CDR3. V shed 0 bases, J shed 7 bases, and the junction held 3 bases outside the gene matches. CDR1 is SEHNR and CDR2 is FQNEAQ in the germline V gene (reference sequence). CDR3 sequence: CASSLAGTGREAFF. CDR3 nucleotide sequence: TGTGCCAGCAGCTTAGCGGGGACAGGGCGTGAAGCTTTCTTT.

This clonotype was counted ten times or more. The chain recombines TRBV27 with TRBJ1-1, with D unresolved. Germline V gene sequence: CDR1 MNHEY, CDR2 SMNVEV (reference sequence). The germline V and J ends were trimmed by 7 bases and 6 bases, with 15 bases remaining between them. This CDR3 has 13 residues. CDR3 sequence: CASISLSIPEAFF. Here the CDR3 DNA reads TGTGCCAGCATAAGTCTTTCTATCCCTGAAGCTTTCTTT.

In this sample, this clonotype turned up a few times. The rearrangement joins TRBV15 to TRBJ1-4; maybe TRBD1 (5 bases). This CDR3 has 17 residues. Trimming stripped 3 bases from V and 4 bases from J, with 18 bases between. Germline-derived CDR1 and CDR2 are LNHNV and YYDKDF (reference sequence). CDR3 sequence: CATSRGGAAGINEKLFF. CDR3 nucleotide sequence: TGTGCCACCAGCAGGGGAGGGGCGGCAGGCATTAATGAAAAACTGTTTTTT.

The sample holds many counts of this clonotype. The chain carries TRBV13 and TRBJ2-7; 9 nucleotides align to TRBD1. There are 15 residues in the CDR3. Per the germline V gene, CDR1 is PRHDT and CDR2 is FYEKMQ (reference sequence). Unmatched junction bases numbered 5, after V lost 1 base and J lost 4 bases. The CDR3 DNA reads TGTGCCAGCAGCTTAGCCGTAGGACAGGGGTACGAGCAGTACTTC. Its protein is CASSLAVGQGYEQYF.

This clonotype has only a few counts. This chain's CDR3 is CASSPRSGTGYETQYF. CDR3 coding DNA: TGTGCCAGCAGCCCGAGATCCGGGACAGGGTACGAGACCCAGTACTTC. V is TRBV7-9 and J is TRBJ2-5, with 9 bases matching TRBD1. Looked up from germline, CDR1 is SEHNR and CDR2 is FQNEAQ (reference sequence). This CDR3 region has 16 residues. V lost 5 bases, J lost 5 bases, and 12 bases stayed unmatched.

This clonotype was recorded a few times. V gene TRBV11-2 combines with J gene TRBJ2-1; the match to TRBD1 covers 10 bases. V trimming: 6 bases; J trimming: 3 bases; junction bases outside the gene matches: 11. The CDR3 length is 17 residues. Germline loops: CDR1 SGHAT, CDR2 FQNNGV. CDR3 DNA sequence: TGTGCCAGCAGTTCCCCACCGGGACAGGGGAACTACAATGAGCAGTTCTTC. Translating it yields CASSSPPGQGNYNEQFF.

The gene calls are TRBV12-3 or TRBV12-4 and TRBJ1-2; D may be TRBD1 (5 bases). The CDR3 extends over 12 amino acids. V shed 4 bases and J shed 4 bases, with 7 bases lying between them. Here the CDR3 reads CASSSQGYGYTF. CDR3 DNA sequence: TGTGCCAGCAGTTCCCAGGGCTATGGCTACACCTTC.

This clonotype has a handful of counts. This chain uses TRBV5-1 with TRBJ2-1, with D unresolved. V gave up 2 bases and J gave up 0 bases, with 9 bases separating them. Per germline, CDR1 SGHRS and CDR2 YFSETQ. This CDR3 comprises 15 residues. The CDR3 reads CASSFYPDSYNEQFF. The CDR3 region has the DNA TGCGCCAGCAGCTTCTACCCAGACTCCTACAATGAGCAGTTCTTC.

The table lists this clonotype with a few counts. The V and J genes are TRBV15 and TRBJ2-3, with TRBD2 matching 11 bases. The CDR3 is 16 amino acids. The J segment lost 2 bases and the V segment lost 3 bases, leaving 4 bases of the junction unmatched. CDR1 and CDR2 from the germline V gene are LNHNV and YYDKDF (reference sequence). The CDR3 bases are TGTGCCACCAGCAGGATAGCGGGGGGGTACACAGATACGCAGTATTTT. Translating it yields CATSRIAGGYTDTQYF.

In this sample, this clonotype turned up a few times. This chain connects TRBV20-1 to TRBJ2-1, with D perhaps matching TRBD1 or TRBD2 (5 bases each). Germline assignment: CDR1 DFQATT and CDR2 SNEGSKA (reference sequence). Trimming stripped 5 bases from V and 2 bases from J, with 13 bases between. This CDR3 contains 14 residues. CDR3 nucleotide sequence: TGCAGTGCTCCGGGACCCCACCCCTACAATGAGCAGTTCTTC. This gives the protein CSAPGPHPYNEQFF.

This chain links TRBV4-1 with TRBJ2-3; possibly TRBD1 for D (6 bases). The germline CDR1 and CDR2 sequences are MGHRA and YSYEKL. V shed 2 bases and J shed 2 bases, with 14 bases lying between them. CDR3 length equals 16 residues. CDR3 coding DNA: TGCGCCAGCAGCCAAACGGACAGAGCTTACACAGATACGCAGTATTTT. Translating it yields CASSQTDRAYTDTQYF.

This clonotype was picked up a small number of times. V gene TRBV30 combines with J gene TRBJ2-3, with D uncertain. V was clipped by 0 bases and J by 2 bases, with 15 bases between them. Germline V gene lookup returns CDR1 GTSNPN and CDR2 SVGIG (reference sequence). The CDR3 covers 16 residues. The CDR3 nucleotides are TGTGCCTGGAGTGTAGCCTCGGCCATCTACACAGATACGCAGTATTTT. It yields the protein CAWSVASAIYTDTQYF.

This clonotype was counted many times. The chain links TRBV7-9 to TRBJ2-1, with 12 nucleotides matching TRBD2. Germline V gene lookup returns CDR1 SEHNR and CDR2 FQNEAQ (reference sequence). With V trimmed by 2 bases and J by 10 bases, 3 bases remained unmatched. The CDR3 is made up of 14 amino acids. CDR3 amino acids: CASSLPSGRAEQFF. The CDR3 bases are TGTGCCAGCAGCTTACCTAGCGGGAGGGCGGAGCAGTTCTTC.

This clonotype was picked up many times. V usage is TRBV6-1 and J usage is TRBJ2-7; no clear D. Germline V gene sequence: CDR1 MNHNS, CDR2 SASEGT. The CDR3 loop spans 14 amino acids. Trimming removed 5 bases from V and 1 base from J, with 12 bases in between. CDR3 sequence: CASSYGANSYEQYF. CDR3 nucleotides: TGTGCCAGCAGTTACGGAGCGAATTCCTACGAGCAGTACTTC.

This clonotype appeared many times. The chain has TRBV5-1 and TRBJ2-7; 9 bases fit TRBD2. CDR1 is SGHRS and CDR2 is YFSETQ in the germline V gene. Trimming removed 3 bases from V and 3 bases from J; junction bases left unmatched: 10. The CDR3 is 16 residues long. In nucleotides, the CDR3 is TGCGCCAGCAGCTCCGGACTGACTAGCGGTGGCTACGAGCAGTACTTC. Its protein is CASSSGLTSGGYEQYF.

This clonotype was counted at least ten times. V gene TRBV6-1 combines with J gene TRBJ2-7; D remains unclear. Trimming shortened V by 4 bases and J by 6 bases, and 13 bases separated the two germline ends. This CDR3 is 13 amino acids long. Germline V CDR1 and CDR2: MNHNS, SASEGT. The CDR3 DNA reads as TGTGCCAGCAGTGCCACCCGCATCGGCGAGCAGTACTTC. It is translated as CASSATRIGEQYF.

This clonotype was recorded a few times. V is TRBV7-9 and J is TRBJ2-7; TRBD1 is a possible D gene (6 bases). This CDR3 has 14 amino acids. Trimming shortened V by 3 bases and J by 6 bases, and 15 bases separated the two germline ends. Germline values: CDR1 SEHNR, CDR2 FQNEAQ (reference sequence). The CDR3 DNA reads as TGTGCCAGCAGCTTGGTCCAGGGGTTTGGCGAGCAGTACTTC. It translates to CASSLVQGFGEQYF. The full variable domain, completed using reference TRBV7-9 and TRBJ2-7, is DTGVSQNPRHKITKRGQNVTFRCDPISEHNRLYWYRQTLGQGPEFLTYFQNEAQLEKSRLLSDRFSAERPKGSFSTLEIQRTEQGDSAMYLCASSLVQGFGEQYFGPGTRLTVT.

There are many counts of this clonotype. This chain joins TRBV11-2 and TRBJ2-5, with 7 bases fitting TRBD1. The CDR3 spans 15 residues. The V segment lost 3 bases and the J segment 2 bases; nucleotides outside the gene matches: 6. The germline CDR1 and CDR2 sequences are SGHAT and FQNNGV. CDR3 in DNA: TGTGCCAGCAGCTTGGGCCGACAGGGTCAAGAGACCCAGTACTTC. Its translation: CASSLGRQGQETQYF.

The chain combines TRBV11-2 with TRBJ2-3; D possibly uses TRBD1 or TRBD2 (5 bases each). The CDR3 contains 14 residues. Looked up from germline, CDR1 is SGHAT and CDR2 is FQNNGV. The germline V and J ends were trimmed by 6 bases and 2 bases, with 12 bases remaining between them. CDR3 sequence reads: CASSEGRATDTQYF. Here the CDR3 DNA reads TGTGCCAGCAGTGAGGGCAGGGCCACAGATACGCAGTATTTT.

This clonotype was detected ten times or more. The chain couples TRBV18 to TRBJ2-3; D is unresolved. V lost 5 bases to trimming and J lost 1 base, with 13 bases between them. The germline V gene encodes CDR1 KGHSH and CDR2 LQKENI. This CDR3 is 15 amino acids long. CDR3 protein: CASSSDLARTDTQYF. The CDR3 DNA reads as TGTGCCAGCTCATCAGACCTGGCGCGCACAGATACGCAGTATTTT.

This clonotype came up many times. The chain combines TRBV20-1 with TRBJ2-1; D is perhaps TRBD1 (6 bases). This CDR3 comprises 14 residues. Trimming stripped 3 bases from V and 7 bases from J, with 16 bases between. The germline CDR1 and CDR2 sequences are DFQATT and SNEGSKA (reference sequence). The CDR3 nucleotides read TGCAGTGCTAGTAAGCCAGGGGCAAGTAATGAGCAGTTCTTC. Its translation: CSASKPGASNEQFF.

This clonotype was observed many times. This chain uses TRBV20-1 with TRBJ2-7; 11 bases line up with TRBD1. This CDR3 contains 14 residues. The trim removed 6 bases at V and 5 bases at J, leaving 9 bases unmatched. The germline CDR1 and CDR2 sequences are DFQATT and SNEGSKA (reference sequence). CDR3 bases: TGCAGTGCAAACGGACAGGGGGCTTTTCACGAGCAGTACTTC. Translating gives CSANGQGAFHEQYF.

This clonotype was detected many times. The genes are TRBV7-9 and TRBJ2-1; 16 positions agree with TRBD2. Germline CDR1 is SEHNR and CDR2 is FQNEAQ (reference sequence). J gave up 4 bases and V 5 bases, and 5 bases lay outside the gene matches. CDR3 length: 17 residues. The CDR3 bases are TGTGCCAGCAGCAGTAAGGGACTAGCGGGAGGGTACAATGAGCAGTTCTTC. Encoded protein: CASSSKGLAGGYNEQFF. The full variable domain, in which reference TRBV7-9 and TRBJ2-1 provide the parts outside the CDR3, is DTGVSQNPRHKITKRGQNVTFRCDPISEHNRLYWYRQTLGQGPEFLTYFQNEAQLEKSRLLSDRFSAERPKGSFSTLEIQRTEQGDSAMYLCASSSKGLAGGYNEQFFGPGTRLTVL.

The chain recombines TRBV7-2 with TRBJ2-5; D gene unclear. The CDR3 is 15 amino acids. V was trimmed by 1 base and J by 4 bases, leaving 13 bases between them. The germline gives CDR1 SGHTA, CDR2 FQGNSA. This chain's CDR3 is CASSLVVHGRETQYF. DNA for the CDR3: TGTGCCAGCAGCTTAGTGGTCCATGGGCGAGAGACCCAGTACTTC.

The chain couples TRBV20-1 to TRBJ2-1; a possible D gene is TRBD1 (6 bases). The germline V gene has CDR1 DFQATT and CDR2 SNEGSKA (reference sequence). This CDR3 comprises 15 residues. Trimming cost V 2 bases and J 6 bases, with 17 bases left between them. The CDR3 loop is CSARPLDRTLNEQFF. The CDR3 DNA reads as TGCAGTGCTAGACCCCTCGACAGGACACTCAATGAGCAGTTCTTC.

This clonotype has a count of ten or more. V gene TRBV12-3 or TRBV12-4 combines with J gene TRBJ2-2, with D perhaps matching TRBD1 or TRBD2 (6 bases each). Trimming removed 3 bases at V and 4 bases at J, with 18 bases between. CDR3 length equals 17 residues. The CDR3 here is CASSLNVGGLRTGELFF. CDR3 DNA sequence: TGTGCCAGCAGTTTGAACGTAGGGGGGCTACGCACCGGGGAGCTGTTTTTT.

The chain combines TRBV5-8 with TRBJ2-7; D is ambiguous. The CDR3 totals 10 residues. Germline lookup yields CDR1 SGHTS and CDR2 YDEGEE. V lost 2 bases and J lost 7, with 4 bases in between. CDR3 DNA sequence: TGTGCCAGCAGCTTTCGGGAGCAGTACTTC. Protein product: CASSFREQYF.

In its sample, this clonotype was seen many times. CDR3 DNA: TGTGCCAGCAGCTCGGGACACAATCTATTCTACAATGAGCAGTTCTTC. This translates into CASSSGHNLFYNEQFF. The J gene is TRBJ2-1, the V gene TRBV7-9; weak D call: TRBD1 (6 bases). Germline V gives CDR1 SEHNR, CDR2 FQNEAQ (reference sequence). V was clipped by 4 bases and J by 3 bases, with 16 bases between them. This CDR3 comprises 16 residues.

In this sample, this clonotype turned up many times. The chain couples TRBV12-3 or TRBV12-4 to TRBJ2-5, with D uncertain. CDR3 length: 14 residues. Trimming cost V 1 base and J 2 bases, with 8 bases left between them. In DNA, the CDR3 is TGTGCCAGCAGTTTAGTGGGGATACAAGAGACCCAGTACTTC. Its translation: CASSLVGIQETQYF.